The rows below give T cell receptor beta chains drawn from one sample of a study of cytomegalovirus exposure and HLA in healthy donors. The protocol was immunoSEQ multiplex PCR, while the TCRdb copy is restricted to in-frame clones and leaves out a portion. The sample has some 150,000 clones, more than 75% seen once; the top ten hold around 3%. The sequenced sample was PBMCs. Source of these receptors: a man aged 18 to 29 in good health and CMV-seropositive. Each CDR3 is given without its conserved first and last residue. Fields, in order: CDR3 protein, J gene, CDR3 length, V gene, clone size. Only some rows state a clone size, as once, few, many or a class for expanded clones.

CDR3 protein: ASKSLAAYNEQF
J gene: TRBJ2-1
CDR3 length: 12
V gene: TRBV19
clone size: NA

CDR3 protein: ASSSQGLLNTGELF
J gene: TRBJ2-2
CDR3 length: 14
V gene: TRBV27
clone size: NA

CDR3 protein: ASSLEGRGV
J gene: TRBJ2-1
CDR3 length: 9
V gene: TRBV5-4
clone size: NA

CDR3 protein: ASSSASGRSEQF
J gene: TRBJ2-1
CDR3 length: 12
V gene: TRBV27
clone size: NA

CDR3 protein: ASSFSGGTYEQY
J gene: TRBJ2-7
CDR3 length: 12
V gene: TRBV28
clone size: NA

CDR3 protein: ASSEYSREAF
J gene: TRBJ1-1
CDR3 length: 10
V gene: TRBV2
clone size: NA

CDR3 protein: ASSFILRGQGNIQY
J gene: TRBJ2-4
CDR3 length: 14
V gene: TRBV7-8
clone size: NA

CDR3 protein: ATRLDASTDTQY
J gene: TRBJ2-3
CDR3 length: 12
V gene: TRBV2
clone size: NA

CDR3 protein: ASSSQGDNSPLH
J gene: TRBJ1-6
CDR3 length: 12
V gene: TRBV4-1
clone size: NA

CDR3 protein: ASSYLGGEQY
J gene: TRBJ2-7
CDR3 length: 10
V gene: TRBV6-5
clone size: NA

CDR3 protein: ASSPMTSGPTYEQY
J gene: NA
CDR3 length: 14
V gene: TRBV18
clone size: NA

CDR3 protein: ASSDRAGYGYT
J gene: TRBJ1-2
CDR3 length: 11
V gene: TRBV2
clone size: few

CDR3 protein: ASSLRLAGADTQY
J gene: TRBJ2-3
CDR3 length: 13
V gene: TRBV7-8
clone size: NA

CDR3 protein: ASISPGTAYNEQF
J gene: TRBJ2-1
CDR3 length: 13
V gene: TRBV2
clone size: NA

CDR3 protein: AIHGEGYTEAF
J gene: TRBJ1-1
CDR3 length: 11
V gene: TRBV10-3
clone size: NA

CDR3 protein: ANSLSRDTYEQY
J gene: TRBJ2-7
CDR3 length: 12
V gene: TRBV7-2
clone size: NA

CDR3 protein: ASSFYGLMNTEAF
J gene: TRBJ1-1
CDR3 length: 13
V gene: TRBV5-1
clone size: NA

CDR3 protein: ASSLTRGREKLF
J gene: TRBJ1-4
CDR3 length: 12
V gene: TRBV5-1
clone size: NA

CDR3 protein: SVEVGGVGYEQY
J gene: TRBJ2-7
CDR3 length: 12
V gene: TRBV29-1
clone size: NA

CDR3 protein: ASSQSATGGEYEQY
J gene: TRBJ2-7
CDR3 length: 14
V gene: TRBV23-1
clone size: NA

CDR3 protein: ASSYRGFTYEQY
J gene: TRBJ2-7
CDR3 length: 12
V gene: TRBV6-5
clone size: NA

CDR3 protein: ATRQGGEVTEAF
J gene: TRBJ1-1
CDR3 length: 12
V gene: TRBV19
clone size: NA

CDR3 protein: ASSPGLYTGELF
J gene: TRBJ2-2
CDR3 length: 12
V gene: TRBV7-3
clone size: NA

CDR3 protein: ASSIQGANTDTQY
J gene: TRBJ2-3
CDR3 length: 13
V gene: TRBV19
clone size: NA

CDR3 protein: ASSLGTVGANVLT
J gene: TRBJ2-6
CDR3 length: 13
V gene: TRBV4-1
clone size: NA

CDR3 protein: SSTFPGAVSF
J gene: TRBJ1-1
CDR3 length: 10
V gene: TRBV7-9
clone size: once

CDR3 protein: ASNPMTGDQPQH
J gene: TRBJ1-5
CDR3 length: 12
V gene: TRBV28
clone size: NA

CDR3 protein: ASSYGGGTLGYT
J gene: TRBJ1-2
CDR3 length: 12
V gene: TRBV6-5
clone size: NA

CDR3 protein: ASSESRTSGSNEQF
J gene: TRBJ2-1
CDR3 length: 14
V gene: TRBV10-1
clone size: NA

CDR3 protein: ASSPPPSGRADEQF
J gene: TRBJ2-1
CDR3 length: 14
V gene: TRBV27
clone size: NA

CDR3 protein: ASSLSPRTGGLTDTQY
J gene: TRBJ2-3
CDR3 length: 16
V gene: TRBV27
clone size: NA

CDR3 protein: ASSGGGFWGNEQF
J gene: TRBJ2-1
CDR3 length: 13
V gene: TRBV28
clone size: NA

CDR3 protein: ASSGEGSGANVLT
J gene: TRBJ2-6
CDR3 length: 13
V gene: TRBV10-1
clone size: NA

CDR3 protein: AWVQGNQETQY
J gene: TRBJ2-5
CDR3 length: 11
V gene: TRBV30
clone size: NA

CDR3 protein: ASRGRGPYEQY
J gene: TRBJ2-7
CDR3 length: 11
V gene: TRBV2
clone size: NA

CDR3 protein: ASNLLALANQPQH
J gene: TRBJ1-5
CDR3 length: 13
V gene: TRBV28
clone size: NA

CDR3 protein: ASSLDPRGTTEAF
J gene: TRBJ1-1
CDR3 length: 13
V gene: TRBV5-1
clone size: NA

CDR3 protein: ASSPQGTGNTEAF
J gene: TRBJ1-1
CDR3 length: 13
V gene: TRBV4-1
clone size: NA

CDR3 protein: ASSLGPGGYGYT
J gene: TRBJ1-2
CDR3 length: 12
V gene: TRBV5-1
clone size: NA

CDR3 protein: ASSLAHGTFNEKLF
J gene: TRBJ1-4
CDR3 length: 14
V gene: TRBV7-9
clone size: few

CDR3 protein: ASSPTLNTEAF
J gene: TRBJ1-1
CDR3 length: 11
V gene: TRBV28
clone size: NA

CDR3 protein: ASSQDQRTHAYEQY
J gene: NA
CDR3 length: 14
V gene: TRBV4-1
clone size: NA

CDR3 protein: ASSEPPGNEQF
J gene: TRBJ2-1
CDR3 length: 11
V gene: TRBV10-2
clone size: NA

CDR3 protein: ASSPLPGLAGGSPYNEQF
J gene: TRBJ2-1
CDR3 length: 18
V gene: TRBV28
clone size: few

CDR3 protein: ASSIGAGINYGYT
J gene: TRBJ1-2
CDR3 length: 13
V gene: TRBV19
clone size: few

CDR3 protein: ASSGTSGRSSYEQY
J gene: TRBJ2-7
CDR3 length: 14
V gene: TRBV6-6
clone size: NA

CDR3 protein: ASSEEVGAGTQY
J gene: TRBJ2-5
CDR3 length: 12
V gene: TRBV6-1
clone size: once

CDR3 protein: ASSVDPGDTYEQY
J gene: TRBJ2-7
CDR3 length: 13
V gene: TRBV6-5
clone size: NA

CDR3 protein: ASSTDSMNTEAF
J gene: TRBJ1-1
CDR3 length: 12
V gene: TRBV9
clone size: few

CDR3 protein: ASGLAGGSHEQF
J gene: TRBJ2-1
CDR3 length: 12
V gene: TRBV5-1
clone size: NA

CDR3 protein: ASSFLAGAEQY
J gene: TRBJ2-7
CDR3 length: 11
V gene: TRBV11-2
clone size: few

CDR3 protein: ASSFSGREDIQY
J gene: TRBJ2-4
CDR3 length: 12
V gene: TRBV9
clone size: NA

CDR3 protein: ASSIVEASSNQPQH
J gene: TRBJ1-5
CDR3 length: 14
V gene: TRBV19
clone size: NA

CDR3 protein: ASSVTGQMTGGYT
J gene: TRBJ1-2
CDR3 length: 13
V gene: TRBV10-2
clone size: NA

CDR3 protein: ASSETGGSYEQY
J gene: TRBJ2-7
CDR3 length: 12
V gene: TRBV2
clone size: NA